One sample yielded the 23 T cell receptor beta chains listed below, sequenced in a study of early T cells in non-severe SARS-CoV-2 infection. A single record per CDR3 protein comes from TCRdb applying MiXCR to the 5' RACE reads. The sample includes some 61,000 distinct CDR3 sequences, roughly 8.8% of them seen just once. Sequences were obtained from whole blood. The receptor source for this set is an adult who was a healthcare worker with PCR-confirmed SARS-CoV-2 infection or an uninfected control (not recorded which).

There are a few counts of this clonotype. This chain uses TRBV7-2 with TRBJ2-7; the D call may be TRBD1 or TRBD2 (6 bases each). Deletions cut 0 bases from V and 2 bases from J, with 17 bases between. Germline V gene lookup returns CDR1 SGHTA and CDR2 FQGNSA. The CDR3 runs to 17 residues. CDR3 loop: CASSLALGGGPPYEQYF. CDR3 sequence (DNA): TGTGCCAGCAGCTTAGCGCTCGGGGGCGGACCTCCCTACGAGCAGTACTTC.

In its sample, this clonotype was seen a few times. The gene calls are TRBV3-1 and TRBJ2-7; D remains ambiguous. The ends were cut back, 0 bases at V and 3 bases at J, with 12 bases in the middle. This CDR3 is built from 15 residues. Germline values: CDR1 LGHDT, CDR2 YNNKEL (reference sequence). CDR3 sequence: CASSQDPGQFYEQYF. CDR3 DNA sequence: TGTGCCAGCAGCCAAGATCCCGGGCAGTTCTACGAGCAGTACTTC.

This clonotype has at least ten counts. The rearrangement uses TRBV27 and TRBJ1-6; D unresolved. This CDR3 region has 15 residues. Trimming shortened V by 6 bases and J by 9 bases, and 18 bases separated the two germline ends. CDR1 MNHEY and CDR2 SMNVEV come from the germline V gene (reference sequence). The CDR3 is CASRQSPVPGSPLHF. CDR3 DNA: TGTGCCAGCAGGCAATCCCCCGTCCCGGGTTCACCCCTCCACTTT.

This clonotype was seen a few times. This chain joins TRBV10-2 and TRBJ2-7; unclear D gene. V was pared by 4 bases and J by 7 bases, with 11 bases between. CDR1 and CDR2 from the germline V gene are WSHSY and SAAADI. CDR3 size: 12 residues. The CDR3 loop is CASSAKAWEQYF. In nucleotides, the CDR3 is TGCGCCAGCAGTGCTAAGGCCTGGGAGCAGTACTTC.

The chain links TRBV14 to TRBJ2-7; D is unclear. V lost 4 bases and J 6 bases, leaving 13 bases between the germline ends. Per the germline V gene, CDR1 is SGHDN and CDR2 is FVKESK. The CDR3 has 13 amino acids. The CDR3, as DNA: TGTGCCAGCAGCCCGACGGTGGGCATCGAGCAGTACTTC. It is translated as CASSPTVGIEQYF.

This clonotype is labeled medium-sized. The gene calls are TRBV2 and TRBJ2-7; TRBD2 agrees at 12 bases. J gave up 2 bases and V 6 bases, and 8 bases lay outside the gene matches. There are 16 residues in the CDR3. Germline values: CDR1 SNHLY, CDR2 FYNNEI. The DNA of the CDR3 is TGTGCCAGCAGCGCCCAACTAGCGGGGGGCCCCTACGAGCAGTACTTC. Amino acid sequence: CASSAQLAGGPYEQYF.

This clonotype was detected a few times. This rearrangement joins TRBV12-3 or TRBV12-4 to TRBJ1-2; 7 nucleotides align to TRBD1. V lost 6 bases and J lost 3; bases outside the gene matches: 4. The CDR3 extends over 13 amino acids. CDR3 in DNA: TGTGCCAGCAGCAGGACAGGCGACTATGGCTACACCTTC. This encodes CASSRTGDYGYTF.

The chain combines TRBV30 with TRBJ1-2; a possible D gene is TRBD1 (6 bases). CDR3 length: 17 residues. The V gene's germline CDR1 is GTSNPN and CDR2 SVGIG (reference sequence). V was clipped by 2 bases and J by 5 bases, with 24 bases between them. In DNA form, the CDR3 reads TGTGCCTGGAGTCACATGGGCTGGGACATTGGGGGTTATGGCTACACCTTC. Its protein product is CAWSHMGWDIGGYGYTF.

This clonotype has only a few counts. The chain recombines TRBV7-9 with TRBJ1-4; TRBD1 matches 7 bases. The V segment lost 2 bases and the J segment 8 bases; nucleotides outside the gene matches: 5. Per the germline V gene, CDR1 is SEHNR and CDR2 is FQNEAQ (reference sequence). CDR3 length: 14 amino acids. CDR3 sequence: CASSLPQGLEKLFF. The CDR3 DNA follows: TGTGCCAGCAGCTTACCACAGGGGCTCGAAAAACTGTTTTTT.

The rearrangement links TRBV29-1 to TRBJ2-2; D unresolved. CDR1 SQVTM and CDR2 ANQGSEA come from the germline V gene. The CDR3 has 11 amino acids. Trimming cost V 5 bases and J 6 bases, with 7 bases left between them. CDR3 nucleotide sequence: TGCAGCGTTAGGCCACCCGGGGAGCTGTTTTTT. This encodes CSVRPPGELFF.

The chain recombines TRBV4-1 with TRBJ2-1; D is possibly TRBD2 (5 bases). Germline V CDR1 and CDR2: MGHRA, YSYEKL. The CDR3 has 14 residues. V lost 0 bases, J lost 4 bases, and 7 bases lay in between. In nucleotides, the CDR3 is TGCGCCAGCAGCCAAGAATCGGGGTACAATGAGCAGTTCTTC. This encodes CASSQESGYNEQFF.

This clonotype occurred a few times. The chain combines TRBV2 with TRBJ2-3; TRBD2 aligns across 14 bases. The CDR3 extends over 15 amino acids. Trimming cost V 3 bases and J 5 bases; bases outside gene matches: 1. The germline CDR1 and CDR2 sequences are SNHLY and FYNNEI. In DNA form, the CDR3 reads TGTGCCAGCAGTGACGGGACTAGCGGGGGAGATACGCAGTATTTT. This sequence encodes CASSDGTSGGDTQYF.

This clonotype was recorded many times. The genes are TRBV2 and TRBJ1-2, with D unclear. V dropped 4 bases and J dropped 2 bases, with 8 bases sitting between them. Germline V gene lookup returns CDR1 SNHLY and CDR2 FYNNEI. This CDR3 comprises 13 residues. The CDR3 region is CASSVGPNYGYTF. The CDR3 region has the DNA TGTGCCAGCAGTGTCGGTCCAAACTATGGCTACACCTTC.

This clonotype has ten or more counts. This chain uses TRBV12-3 or TRBV12-4 with TRBJ2-7; the match to TRBD1 covers 9 bases. This CDR3 comprises 14 residues. Losses at the gene ends were 5 bases for V and 3 bases for J; bases not matched to a gene: 5. In DNA, the CDR3 is TGTGCCAGCAGTCAATCGACAGGGGGCTACGAGCAGTACTTC. Residues: CASSQSTGGYEQYF.

This clonotype occurred many times. CDR3 amino acids: CASSPSGWTGELFF. The CDR3 nucleotides are TGTGCCAGCAGCCCTTCCGGTTGGACCGGGGAGCTGTTTTTT. V and J are TRBV7-9 and TRBJ2-2; unclear D gene. The CDR3 contains 14 residues. V was shortened by 5 bases and J by 5 bases, with 12 bases between the two germline ends. Germline CDR1 and CDR2: SEHNR and FQNEAQ (reference sequence).

The CDR3 spells CASSLSDFSTGELFF. The CDR3 nucleotides read TGTGCCAGCAGCCTCTCGGACTTTTCCACCGGGGAGCTGTTTTTT. This chain links TRBV6-1 with TRBJ2-2; a weak D match, TRBD2 (5 bases). Trimming pared 6 bases from V and 4 bases from J, leaving 15 bases between. The germline CDR1 and CDR2 sequences are MNHNS and SASEGT. This CDR3 comprises 15 residues.

The chain recombines TRBV27 with TRBJ2-5; no clear D. V lost 8 bases and J lost 6, with 7 bases in between. This CDR3 comprises 10 residues. Germline CDR1 reads MNHEY; CDR2 reads SMNVEV (reference sequence). CDR3 sequence reads: CASGEKTQYF. The CDR3, as DNA: TGTGCCAGCGGGGAAAAGACCCAGTACTTC.

This clonotype has only a few counts. The chain links TRBV2 to TRBJ1-1, with D uncertain. The CDR3 runs 13 residues. Germline V gene lookup returns CDR1 SNHLY and CDR2 FYNNEI. V lost 3 bases and J lost 1, with 6 bases in between. The chain's CDR3 is CASSENGNTEAFF. The CDR3 DNA sequence: TGTGCCAGCAGTGAGAACGGGAACACTGAAGCTTTCTTT.

The chain is built from TRBV18 and TRBJ2-7; D possibly corresponds to TRBD1 (6 bases). Per germline, CDR1 KGHSH and CDR2 LQKENI. V was shortened by 3 bases and J by 9 bases, with 21 bases between the two germline ends. This CDR3 comprises 15 residues. In DNA, the CDR3 is TGTGCCAGCTCACCGGAGGCGGAAGACCTCAGGGGGCAGTACTTC. It translates to CASSPEAEDLRGQYF.

A few counts support this clonotype. A much more abundant neighbour one base away suggests this may be a read error. This chain connects TRBV20-1 to TRBJ2-7; 7 bases agree with TRBD1. Trimming at V came to 2 bases and at J to 0 bases, leaving 4 bases not matched to a gene. Germline CDR1 reads DFQATT; CDR2 reads SNEGSKA (reference sequence). This CDR3 contains 14 residues. The DNA for the CDR3 is TGCAGTGCTAGAATAGGGGACAGCTCCTACGAGCAGTACTTC. It encodes CSARIGDSSYEQYF.

This chain links TRBV6-5 with TRBJ2-2; unclear D gene. Looked up from germline, CDR1 is MNHEY and CDR2 is SVGAGI. The V and J ends lost 4 bases and 1 base respectively, with 7 bases between them. The CDR3 loop spans 14 amino acids. The CDR3 nucleotides are TGTGCCAGCAGTTGGTGGGTGAACACCGGGGAGCTGTTTTTT. Protein sequence: CASSWWVNTGELFF.

J is TRBJ1-1 and V is TRBV2; D perhaps matches TRBD1 (5 bases). This CDR3 contains 13 residues. Germline loops: CDR1 SNHLY, CDR2 FYNNEI. Trimming removed 7 bases at V and 4 bases at J, with 13 bases between. The DNA for the CDR3 is TGTGCCAGCATCTTTTCGGGGCGCACTGAAGCTTTCTTT. Translating it yields CASIFSGRTEAFF.

The chain combines TRBV6-1 with TRBJ1-2; D is possibly TRBD1 (6 bases). The CDR3 has 16 residues. The V and J ends lost 4 bases and 0 bases respectively, with 15 bases between them. Per the germline V gene, CDR1 is MNHNS and CDR2 is SASEGT. The CDR3 reads CASSGVRTVANYGYTF. The CDR3, as DNA: TGTGCCAGCAGTGGAGTTAGGACAGTCGCTAACTATGGCTACACCTTC.